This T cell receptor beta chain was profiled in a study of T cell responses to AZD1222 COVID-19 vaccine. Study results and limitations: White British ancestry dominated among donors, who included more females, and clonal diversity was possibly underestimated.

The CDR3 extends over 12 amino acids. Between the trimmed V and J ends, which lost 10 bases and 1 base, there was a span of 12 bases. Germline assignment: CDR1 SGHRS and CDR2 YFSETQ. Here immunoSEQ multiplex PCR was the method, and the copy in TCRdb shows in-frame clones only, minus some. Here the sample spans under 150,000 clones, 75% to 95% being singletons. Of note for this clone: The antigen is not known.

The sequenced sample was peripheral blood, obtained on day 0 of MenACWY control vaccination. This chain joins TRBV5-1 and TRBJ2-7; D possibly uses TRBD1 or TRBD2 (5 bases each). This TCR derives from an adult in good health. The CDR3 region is CAPGPGSYEQYF. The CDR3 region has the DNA TGCGCCCCGGGGCCCGGATCCTACGAGCAGTACTTC.